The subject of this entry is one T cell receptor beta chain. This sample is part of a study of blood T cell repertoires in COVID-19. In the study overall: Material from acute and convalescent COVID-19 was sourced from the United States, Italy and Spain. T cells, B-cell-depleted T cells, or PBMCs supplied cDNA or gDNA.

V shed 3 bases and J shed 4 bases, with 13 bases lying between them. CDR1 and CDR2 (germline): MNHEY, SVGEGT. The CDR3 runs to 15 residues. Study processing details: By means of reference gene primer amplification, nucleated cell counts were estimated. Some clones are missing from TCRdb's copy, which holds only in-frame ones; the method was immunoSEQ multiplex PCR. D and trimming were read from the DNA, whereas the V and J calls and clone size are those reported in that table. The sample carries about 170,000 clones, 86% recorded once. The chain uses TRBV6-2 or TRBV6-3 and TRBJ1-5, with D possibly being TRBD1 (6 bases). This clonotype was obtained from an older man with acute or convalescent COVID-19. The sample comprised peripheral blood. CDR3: CASSYIGRGNQPQHF. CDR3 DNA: TGTGCCAGCAGTTATATCGGCAGGGGAAATCAGCCCCAGCATTTT.